The next 12 T cell receptor beta chains were all read from a single sample in a study of beta chain features in type 1 diabetes. Isolated RNA was reverse transcribed in full, so expressed TCRB transcripts were sequenced. Profiled with immunoSEQ multiplex PCR; TCRdb holds only in-frame clones, not every one. Of approximately 330,000 clones in the sample, approximately 10% are singletons; the top ten hold about 0.015%. Sequenced: naive CD4+ T cells from blood. These receptors all come from a woman younger than 45 in good health.

This clone was seen a few times. The chain joins TRBV7-3 to TRBJ2-1, with TRBD2 matching over 15 bases. The CDR3 sequence is 15 residues long. J was trimmed by 12 bases and V by 4 bases; bases with no gene match: 7. Germline V gives CDR1 SGHTA, CDR2 FQGTGA. CDR3 residues: CASSSSGTSGRRQFF. CDR3 sequence (DNA): TGTGCCAGCAGCTCCTCCGGGACTAGCGGGAGGAGGCAGTTCTTC.

The chain uses TRBV7-2 and TRBJ1-4; D unclear. Per the germline V gene, CDR1 is SGHTA and CDR2 is FQGNSA. The V and J ends lost 0 bases and 0 bases respectively, with 8 bases between them. This CDR3 has 16 residues. This CDR3 is CASSLAAVTTNEKLFF. The CDR3 nucleotides are TGTGCCAGCAGCTTAGCGGCAGTCACAACTAATGAAAAACTGTTTTTT.

This clone came up a few times. The chain carries TRBV30 and TRBJ1-2; 8 positions match TRBD1. Trimming took 3 bases from V and 3 from J; bases not matched to a gene: 18. The CDR3 consists of 18 residues. Germline CDR1 GTSNPN, CDR2 SVGIG (reference sequence). CDR3 sequence reads: CAWRHPEDRVDWDYGYTF. DNA for the CDR3: TGTGCCTGGAGACATCCCGAGGACAGGGTCGATTGGGACTATGGCTACACCTTC. Variable domain in full (rest from reference TRBV30 and TRBJ1-2): SQTIHQWPATLVQPVGSPLSLECTVEGTSNPNLYWYRQAAGRGLQLLFYSVGIGQISSEVPQNLSASRPQDRQFILSSKKLLLSDSGFYLCAWRHPEDRVDWDYGYTFGSGTRLTVV.

The V call is TRBV4-2, the J call TRBJ2-1; 10 bases align to TRBD2. Per germline, CDR1 LGHNA and CDR2 YNFKEQ. The CDR3 is 14 residues long. The V and J ends lost 3 bases and 10 bases, in that order; junction bases with no gene match: 6. CDR3 in DNA: TGTGCCAGCAGCCAGGCTAGCGGGAGTGCGGAGCAGTTCTTC. Encoded protein: CASSQASGSAEQFF.

The chain links TRBV27 to TRBJ1-2; D is undetermined. Trimming stripped 6 bases from V and 3 bases from J, with 14 bases between. The CDR3 runs 14 residues. The germline CDR1 and CDR2 sequences are MNHEY and SMNVEV (reference sequence). The CDR3 reads CASRPSPGYYGYTF. The CDR3 DNA is TGTGCCAGCAGACCAAGTCCAGGCTACTATGGCTACACCTTC.

This clone was seen more than once but under ten times. This chain joins TRBV11-2 and TRBJ1-5; D is uncertain. Trimming cost V 1 base and J 4 bases, with 11 bases left between them. Germline values: CDR1 SGHAT, CDR2 FQNNGV. The CDR3 length is 15 residues. The CDR3 bases are TGTGCCAGCAGCTTAGCGGCAGGTGGAAATCAGCCCCAGCATTTT. Encoded protein: CASSLAAGGNQPQHF.

The table lists this clone with a few counts. The J gene is TRBJ2-5, the V gene TRBV6-5, with D maybe TRBD1 (6 bases). Trimming shortened V by 7 bases and J by 5 bases, and 11 bases separated the two germline ends. The germline CDR1 and CDR2 sequences are MNHEY and SVGAGI. The CDR3 runs to 12 residues. DNA for the CDR3: TGTGCCAGCACAGGGGCAGGGGAGACCCAGTACTTC. Its translation: CASTGAGETQYF.

This clone was detected a few times. V usage is TRBV28 and J usage is TRBJ1-5; D unclear. The ends were cut back, 6 bases at V and 3 bases at J, with 12 bases in the middle. Germline CDR1 and CDR2: MDHEN and SYDVKM. There are 14 residues in the CDR3. CDR3: CASRIQRDNQPQHF. CDR3 sequence (DNA): TGTGCCAGCAGAATTCAGCGGGACAATCAGCCCCAGCATTTT.

This clone was recorded a few times. This rearrangement joins TRBV7-2 to TRBJ1-1; D possibly corresponds to TRBD1 (5 bases). V lost 1 base, J lost 4 bases, and 13 bases lay in between. Germline values: CDR1 SGHTA, CDR2 FQGNSA. This CDR3 is 15 amino acids long. The CDR3, as DNA: TGTGCCAGCAGCTTAGTCCCGGGGGTGGGCACTGAAGCTTTCTTT. Protein sequence: CASSLVPGVGTEAFF.

This clone was picked up a small number of times. Other nucleotide sequences from this sample produce the same CDR3. The chain carries TRBV29-1 and TRBJ2-3, with 10 nucleotides matching TRBD2. There are 14 residues in the CDR3. V lost 4 bases, J lost 4 bases, and 5 bases stayed unmatched. Looked up from germline, CDR1 is SQVTM and CDR2 is ANQGSEA. In nucleotides, the CDR3 is TGCAGCGTTGGGGGCCTAGCGGGAGCAGATACGCAGTATTTT. Its protein is CSVGGLAGADTQYF.

This clone has only a few counts. J is TRBJ2-7 and V is TRBV27, with 12 bases lining up with TRBD2. With V trimmed by 6 bases and J by 7 bases, 4 bases remained unmatched. CDR3 length: 13 amino acids. Germline-derived CDR1 and CDR2 are MNHEY and SMNVEV (reference sequence). CDR3 sequence (DNA): TGTGCCAGCAGACTAGCGGGGGGTAGTGAGCAGTACTTC. This translates into CASRLAGGSEQYF.

There are a few counts of this clone. The rearrangement uses TRBV25-1 and TRBJ2-3; 9 bases are a match to TRBD2. V shed 6 bases, J shed 3 bases, and the junction held 4 bases outside the gene matches. The length of the CDR3 is 14 residues. CDR1 and CDR2 (germline): MGHDK, SYGVNS. CDR3 loop: CASSPTSGTDTQYF. CDR3 DNA: TGTGCCAGCAGCCCGACTAGCGGTACAGATACGCAGTATTTT.